Shown below are 32 T cell receptor beta chains from a single sample sequenced in a study of shared T cell receptors in the human thymus. Profiled with immunoSEQ multiplex PCR; TCRdb holds only in-frame clones, not every one. The top ten clones hold 0.01% of a sample with roughly 660,000 clones, 88% of them seen once. In addition, the sample was reused for a study of human thymus T cells.

Sequenced sample: thymocytes. The source is a boy less than two years old with a congenital heart defect.

This sequence joins TRBV4-1 and TRBJ2-7, with TRBD2 matching 8 bases. From germline, CDR1 is MGHRA and CDR2 YSYEKL. The CDR3 consists of 17 residues. J gave up 5 bases and V 0 bases, and 12 bases lay outside the gene matches. The CDR3 is CASSQEPLRAGDDEQYF. In DNA form, the CDR3 reads TGCGCCAGCAGCCAAGAGCCCCTAAGAGCGGGAGACGACGAGCAGTACTTC.

The V and J genes are TRBV25-1 and TRBJ2-7; 8 bases line up with TRBD1. The CDR3 loop spans 14 amino acids. Germline V lookup: CDR1 MGHDK, CDR2 SYGVNS. After removal of 7 bases from V and 3 bases from J, the junction contained 8 bases not matched to a gene. CDR3 sequence reads: CASTPGQGGYEQYF. CDR3 coding DNA: TGTGCCAGCACCCCAGGACAGGGAGGCTACGAGCAGTACTTC.

V is TRBV29-1 and J is TRBJ2-5; a possible D gene is TRBD1 (5 bases). The CDR3 totals 12 residues. Trimming cost V 3 bases and J 9 bases, with 14 bases left between them. CDR1 and CDR2 (germline): SQVTM, ANQGSEA. The CDR3, as DNA: TGCAGCGTTGAGATGCAGGCCAGGGCCCAGTACTTC. It codes for CSVEMQARAQYF.

This sequence joins TRBV2 and TRBJ2-7; TRBD1 aligns across 8 bases. CDR3 length equals 15 residues. Losses at the gene ends were 11 bases for V and 3 bases for J; bases not matched to a gene: 15. Per germline, CDR1 SNHLY and CDR2 FYNNEI. CDR3 loop: CARGGQVAYHYEQYF. In nucleotides, the CDR3 is TGTGCCCGTGGGGGACAGGTCGCATACCACTACGAGCAGTACTTC.

This rearrangement joins TRBV6-1 to TRBJ2-2, with 8 bases lining up with TRBD1. The CDR3 spans 14 residues. V dropped 4 bases and J dropped 5; count of bases not matched to a gene: 3. Germline lookup yields CDR1 MNHNS and CDR2 SASEGT. The CDR3 loop is CASSGDRTTGELFF. The DNA of the CDR3 is TGTGCCAGCAGTGGGGACAGGACAACCGGGGAGCTGTTTTTT.

The chain recombines TRBV30 with TRBJ2-5; 9 nucleotides agree with TRBD1. The last part of the DNA fits TRBJ2-7 better; the J call may be wrong. The CDR3 covers 14 residues. Looked up from germline, CDR1 is GTSNPN and CDR2 is SVGIG (reference sequence). CDR3 nucleotide sequence: TGTGCCTGGAGTTTCCGGGACAGGGACTACGAGCAGTACTTC. Translated, it gives CAWSFRDRDYEQYF.

The V gene is TRBV18, the J gene TRBJ2-1, with a weak D call TRBD2 (6 bases). Deletions cut 0 bases from V and 10 bases from J, with 10 bases between. The CDR3 consists of 13 residues. Germline V gives CDR1 KGHSH, CDR2 LQKENI. The CDR3 coding sequence is TGTGCCAGCTCACCACCAGGCGGGAAGGAGCAGTTCTTC. Amino acid sequence: CASSPPGGKEQFF.

This clone has just one count. The chain has TRBV4-2 and TRBJ2-1, with TRBD2 matching over 8 bases. Germline assignment: CDR1 LGHNA and CDR2 YNFKEQ. The CDR3 is 16 residues long. J was trimmed by 3 bases and V by 0 bases; bases with no gene match: 4. The CDR3 nucleotides read TGTGCCAGCAGCCAAGAGCCAGCGGGAGACTACAATGAGCAGTTCTTC. Encoded protein: CASSQEPAGDYNEQFF.

This chain links TRBV9 with TRBJ2-5; D might be TRBD1 (5 bases). Germline V CDR1 and CDR2: SGDLS, YYNGEE. This CDR3 region has 14 residues. The V gene lost 5 bases and the J gene lost 2 bases, with 13 bases spanning the gap. In DNA, the CDR3 is TGTGCCAGCAGTGGGGAAGGGGTTCAAGAGACCCAGTACTTC. As protein: CASSGEGVQETQYF. Combining the CDR3 with reference TRBV9 and TRBJ2-5 gives the whole variable domain DSGVTQTPKHLITATGQRVTLRCSPRSGDLSVYWYQQSLDQGLQFLIQYYNGEERAKGNILERFSAQQFPDLHSELNLSSLELGDSALYFCASSGEGVQETQYFGPGTRLLVL.

The genes are TRBV4-1 and TRBJ1-3; D is undetermined. This CDR3 contains 15 residues. Trimming removed 3 bases from V and 2 bases from J, with 11 bases in between. CDR1 is MGHRA and CDR2 is YSYEKL in the germline V gene. The CDR3: CASSHLSYPGNTIYF. The CDR3, as DNA: TGCGCCAGCAGCCACCTGAGTTATCCTGGAAACACCATATATTTT.

The genes are TRBV5-4 and TRBJ2-7; TRBD1 aligns across 7 bases. This CDR3 comprises 14 residues. After removal of 0 bases from V and 5 bases from J, the junction contained 5 bases not matched to a gene. Germline V lookup: CDR1 SGHNT, CDR2 YYREEE (reference sequence). The CDR3 nucleotides read TGTGCCAGCAGCTTGGGTGACAGGGCCCACGAGCAGTACTTC. Amino acids: CASSLGDRAHEQYF.

This clone appeared a single time. The CDR3 loop is CASSPRGGYRNNQPQHF. CDR3 DNA: TGCGCCAGCAGCCCCCGTGGGGGCTACAGAAACAATCAGCCCCAGCATTTT. The V call is TRBV4-1, the J call TRBJ1-5, with a weak D call TRBD1 (6 bases). V was shortened by 4 bases and J by 3 bases, with 19 bases between the two germline ends. Germline V gene data show CDR1 as MGHRA and CDR2 as YSYEKL. This CDR3 region has 17 residues.

V is TRBV30 and J is TRBJ2-1, with D maybe TRBD2 (6 bases). Germline V CDR1 and CDR2: GTSNPN, SVGIG (reference sequence). With 4 bases removed from V and 3 bases from J, the gap between germline ends came to 16 bases. CDR3 length equals 15 residues. CDR3 coding DNA: TGTGCCTGGACGGCGTGGGAGGTCGGCTACAATGAGCAGTTCTTC. Protein product: CAWTAWEVGYNEQFF. The whole variable domain, remainder taken from reference TRBV30 and TRBJ2-1, is SQTIHQWPATLVQPVGSPLSLECTVEGTSNPNLYWYRQAAGRGLQLLFYSVGIGQISSEVPQNLSASRPQDRQFILSSKKLLLSDSGFYLCAWTAWEVGYNEQFFGPGTRLTVL.

The rearrangement uses TRBV15 and TRBJ1-2, with 8 bases that match TRBD1. The CDR3 covers 16 residues. Germline loops: CDR1 LNHNV, CDR2 YYDKDF (reference sequence). V dropped 3 bases and J dropped 2; count of bases not matched to a gene: 8. CDR3 in DNA: TGTGCCACCAGCAGTCCTGGACAGGGTTCGAACTATGGCTACACCTTC. Amino acids: CATSSPGQGSNYGYTF.

The V call is TRBV7-2, the J call TRBJ2-3; TRBD2 aligns across 7 bases. The V segment lost 1 base and the J segment 3 bases; nucleotides outside the gene matches: 13. The CDR3 spans 18 residues. Germline values: CDR1 SGHTA, CDR2 FQGNSA. The CDR3 DNA reads TGTGCCAGCAGCTTAGATCTCTTATGGCGGGAGCGGACAGATACGCAGTATTTT. It is translated as CASSLDLLWRERTDTQYF.

CDR3 sequence: CASSQPSGNSCPTDTQYF. CDR3 bases: TGTGCCAGCAGCCAACCCTCGGGGAACTCCTGTCCTACAGATACGCAGTATTTT. This sequence joins TRBV7-9 and TRBJ2-3; tentatively, D is TRBD2 (5 bases). Germline V CDR1 and CDR2: SEHNR, FQNEAQ (reference sequence). This CDR3 is 18 amino acids long. V lost 5 bases to trimming and J lost 3 bases, with 24 bases between them.

The rearrangement joins TRBV27 to TRBJ2-7; D possibly corresponds to TRBD2 (5 bases). Germline V gene lookup returns CDR1 MNHEY and CDR2 SMNVEV (reference sequence). The CDR3 is made up of 14 amino acids. V was clipped by 3 bases and J by 2 bases, with 11 bases between them. CDR3 residues: CASSFRDFTYEQYF. DNA for the CDR3: TGTGCCAGCAGTTTCCGGGATTTTACCTACGAGCAGTACTTC.

The chain has TRBV5-1 and TRBJ2-7; a possible D gene is TRBD2 (7 bases). Trimming removed 7 bases at V and 5 bases at J, with 22 bases between. The V gene's germline CDR1 is SGHRS and CDR2 YFSETQ. The CDR3 contains 15 residues. The DNA of the CDR3 is TGCGCCAGCCGCTGGGGGGGGCAGGGGATCCACGAGCAGTACTTC. Translating gives CASRWGGQGIHEQYF.

V gene TRBV21-1 combines with J gene TRBJ1-1. TRBV21-1 is a known pseudogene. The CDR3 is made up of 13 amino acids. CDR3 in DNA: TGTGCCAGCAGCAAAGTAGCGGGGGTTGAAGCTTTCTTT. It translates to CASSKVAGVEAFF.

The rearrangement joins TRBV6-1 to TRBJ1-1, with D maybe TRBD1 (6 bases). Germline V gene data show CDR1 as MNHNS and CDR2 as SASEGT. The V end lost 4 bases, the J end lost 5 bases, and 11 bases lay between the germline ends. The CDR3 runs to 13 residues. The CDR3 here is CASSAGQKTEAFF. CDR3 bases: TGTGCCAGCAGTGCCGGACAGAAAACTGAAGCTTTCTTT.

The J gene is TRBJ2-5, the V gene TRBV29-1, with unresolved D. Germline CDR1 is SQVTM and CDR2 is ANQGSEA. V was pared by 4 bases and J by 5 bases, with 14 bases between. This CDR3 region has 13 residues. The chain's CDR3 is CSVVESPFETQYF. CDR3 DNA: TGCAGCGTTGTCGAGTCCCCTTTCGAGACCCAGTACTTC. The whole variable domain, remainder taken from reference TRBV29-1 and TRBJ2-5, is SAVISQKPSRDICQRGTSLTIQCQVDSQVTMMFWYRQQPGQSLTLIATANQGSEATYESGFVIDKFPISRPNLTFSTLTVSNMSPEDSSIYLCSVVESPFETQYFGPGTRLLVL.

The chain joins TRBV11-2 to TRBJ2-1, with D perhaps matching TRBD2 (6 bases). V lost 0 bases and J lost 5, with 14 bases in between. Per the germline V gene, CDR1 is SGHAT and CDR2 is FQNNGV. The CDR3 is 16 amino acids. The CDR3 coding sequence is TGTGCCAGCAGCTTAGATCCGGCGGGACCCCACAATGAGCAGTTCTTC. Amino acids: CASSLDPAGPHNEQFF. Full variable domain (remainder filled in from reference TRBV11-2 and TRBJ2-1): EAGVAQSPRYKIIEKRQSVAFWCNPISGHATLYWYQQILGQGPKLLIQFQNNGVVDDSQLPKDRFSAERLKGVDSTLKIQPAKLEDSAVYLCASSLDPAGPHNEQFFGPGTRLTVL.

The genes are TRBV7-6 and TRBJ2-1; maybe TRBD2 (7 bases). Germline loops: CDR1 SGHVS, CDR2 FNYEAQ. The CDR3 length is 15 residues. With 6 bases removed from V and 6 bases from J, the gap between germline ends came to 18 bases. The CDR3 DNA follows: TGTGCCAGCAGTCCAAAGGGGGGGAGGAGCAATGAGCAGTTCTTC. It specifies CASSPKGGRSNEQFF.

The chain is built from TRBV11-2 and TRBJ2-1; tentatively, D is TRBD2 (6 bases). The CDR3 is made up of 15 amino acids. The germline V gene has CDR1 SGHAT and CDR2 FQNNGV. The V end lost 0 bases, the J end lost 8 bases, and 14 bases lay between the germline ends. CDR3 residues: CASSLDPPQRDEQFF. Written as DNA, the CDR3 is TGTGCCAGCAGCTTAGATCCCCCACAGCGGGATGAGCAGTTCTTC.

V and J are TRBV2 and TRBJ2-7, with 8 bases that match TRBD2. The J segment lost 0 bases and the V segment lost 6 bases, leaving 10 bases of the junction unmatched. The V gene's germline CDR1 is SNHLY and CDR2 FYNNEI. This CDR3 comprises 16 residues. The CDR3: CASRPPLSGSSYEQYF. CDR3 coding DNA: TGTGCCAGCAGACCCCCCCTAAGCGGGAGCTCCTACGAGCAGTACTTC.

This clone appeared a single time. The chain carries TRBV6-1 and TRBJ1-2, with 8 bases matching TRBD1. V shed 4 bases, J shed 3 bases, and the junction held 19 bases outside the gene matches. The CDR3 has 19 residues. Germline V lookup: CDR1 MNHNS, CDR2 SASEGT. The CDR3 DNA follows: TGTGCCAGCAGTGTCACCCGACGGAGGGCAGGGGGCCGTCACTATGGCTACACCTTC. Residues: CASSVTRRRAGGRHYGYTF.

This sequence joins TRBV18 and TRBJ2-3, with 9 bases lining up with TRBD2. CDR3 length: 15 amino acids. V shed 4 bases, J shed 1 base, and the junction held 3 bases outside the gene matches. CDR1 and CDR2 from the germline V gene are KGHSH and LQKENI. CDR3 amino acids: CASSLIAGGTDTQYF. The CDR3 region has the DNA TGTGCCAGCTCACTGATAGCGGGGGGCACAGATACGCAGTATTTT.

The chain combines TRBV2 with TRBJ2-7, with 13 bases aligning to TRBD2. Germline CDR1 reads SNHLY; CDR2 reads FYNNEI. After removal of 1 base from V and 4 bases from J, the junction contained 4 bases not matched to a gene. The CDR3 is 16 amino acids. In DNA, the CDR3 is TGTGCCAGCAGTGAAGGGGGACTAGCGGGATGGTACGAGCAGTACTTC. As protein: CASSEGGLAGWYEQYF.

The J gene is TRBJ2-5, the V gene TRBV5-1; tentative D call: TRBD1 (6 bases). CDR3 length: 14 residues. The ends were cut back, 0 bases at V and 5 bases at J, with 11 bases in the middle. CDR1 SGHRS and CDR2 YFSETQ come from the germline V gene. The CDR3: CASSLGRGGETQYF. CDR3 bases: TGCGCCAGCAGCTTGGGCAGGGGTGGGGAGACCCAGTACTTC.

The rearrangement joins TRBV7-2 to TRBJ1-5; 7 bases fit TRBD1. V gave up 5 bases and J gave up 0 bases; unmatched junction bases: 7. CDR1 and CDR2 (germline): SGHTA, FQGNSA. The CDR3 totals 16 residues. The CDR3 is CASSPRDRVSNQPQHF. The CDR3 DNA is TGTGCCAGCAGCCCCCGGGACAGAGTTAGCAATCAGCCCCAGCATTTT. The full variable domain, completed using reference TRBV7-2 and TRBJ1-5, is GAGVSQSPSNKVTEKGKDVELRCDPISGHTALYWYRQSLGQGLEFLIYFQGNSAPDKSGLPSDRFSAERTGGSVSTLTIQRTQQEDSAVYLCASSPRDRVSNQPQHFGDGTRLSIL.

The gene calls are TRBV6-6 and TRBJ2-5; no clear D gene. Per the germline V gene, CDR1 is MNHNY and CDR2 is SVGAGI (reference sequence). Between the trimmed V and J ends, which lost 8 bases and 5 bases, there was a span of 6 bases. The CDR3 sequence is 10 residues long. The CDR3 bases are TGTGCCAGCGCTGCGGAGACCCAGTACTTC. Protein product: CASAAETQYF.

The chain joins TRBV4-1 to TRBJ2-1; 9 bases are a match to TRBD2. CDR1 MGHRA and CDR2 YSYEKL come from the germline V gene. The CDR3 has 15 residues. V gave up 4 bases and J gave up 8 bases; unmatched junction bases: 9. Written as DNA, the CDR3 is TGCGCCAGCAGCCCCCCTAGCGGGAACGGCTATGAGCAGTTCTTC. Protein product: CASSPPSGNGYEQFF.